These 13 T cell receptor beta chains originate from one sample sequenced in a study of human T cells and chemical hapten exposure. As to time point: patch test 1, 2 weeks after DPC sensitization. Treatment specified: therapeutic diphenylcyclopropenone sensitization with weekly scalp DPC. TCRdb reprocessed the RACE reads via MiXCR and lists one record per CDR3 protein. The table has fewer than 150,000 distinct CDR3 sequences, about 13% seen once. The source was whole blood, collected in connection with sensitization to the hapten diphenylcyclopropenone (DPC). These receptors were obtained from a man aged 18-30 years with alopecia areata. Some clones in this sample may be carry-over from other donors' samples.

The chain employs TRBV7-6 and TRBJ2-5; a possible D gene is TRBD1 (6 bases). The CDR3 is 14 amino acids. The V gene's germline CDR1 is SGHVS and CDR2 FNYEAQ. V was cut by 2 bases and J by 1 base, with 8 bases left in between. Here the CDR3 reads CASSLYRAQETQYF. The CDR3 nucleotides read TGTGCCAGCAGCTTATACAGGGCCCAAGAGACCCAGTACTTC.

This clonotype was recorded many times. The rearrangement joins TRBV29-1 to TRBJ2-1, with TRBD1 matching over 9 bases. This CDR3 comprises 13 residues. Germline CDR1 and CDR2: SQVTM and ANQGSEA. After removal of 5 bases from V and 2 bases from J, the junction contained 1 base not matched to a gene. This CDR3 reads CSVTGGTYNEQFF. CDR3 nucleotides: TGCAGCGTTACAGGGGGCACCTACAATGAGCAGTTCTTC.

Many counts were recorded for this clonotype. The V call is TRBV29-1, the J call TRBJ2-3; 7 nucleotides line up with TRBD1. After removal of 2 bases from V and 4 bases from J, the junction contained 0 bases not matched to a gene. The CDR3 has 12 residues. Germline CDR1 reads SQVTM; CDR2 reads ANQGSEA. The CDR3 here is CSVEQGADTQYF. The CDR3 DNA reads as TGCAGCGTTGAACAGGGGGCAGATACGCAGTATTTT.

The chain carries TRBV24-1 and TRBJ2-3, with 8 nucleotides matching TRBD1. CDR3 length: 16 amino acids. After removal of 2 bases from V and 0 bases from J, the junction contained 3 bases not matched to a gene. Germline assignment: CDR1 KGHDR and CDR2 SFDVKD. CDR3 sequence: CATSDSRTGSTDTQYF. CDR3 DNA: TGTGCCACCAGTGATTCCCGGACAGGGAGCACAGATACGCAGTATTTT.

This clonotype was recorded a few times. The gene calls are TRBV6-5 and TRBJ2-1, with 9 nucleotides matching TRBD1. The junction had 11 bases not matched to a gene; V was cut back by 6 bases and J by 14 bases. CDR3 length: 13 residues. Germline CDR1 reads MNHEY; CDR2 reads SVGAGI. In DNA form, the CDR3 reads TGTGCCAGCAGCCTGAGTCATGGGGACAGGGAGTTCTTC. It encodes CASSLSHGDREFF.

This clonotype was detected a few times. The chain uses TRBV18 and TRBJ1-5; D gene ambiguous. This CDR3 spans 14 amino acids. Germline assignment: CDR1 KGHSH and CDR2 LQKENI. V was cut by 5 bases and J by 5 bases, with 13 bases left in between. CDR3 loop: CASSLRHSDQPQHF. The CDR3 DNA is TGTGCCAGCTCATTGAGGCATTCCGATCAGCCCCAGCATTTT.

There are a few counts of this clonotype. This chain links TRBV20-1 with TRBJ1-5; 8 positions match TRBD1. Per germline, CDR1 DFQATT and CDR2 SNEGSKA (reference sequence). The CDR3 contains 15 residues. V shed 3 bases, J shed 4 bases, and the junction held 8 bases outside the gene matches. This CDR3 is CSARAGQGKNQPQHF. DNA of the CDR3: TGCAGTGCTAGGGCCGGACAGGGTAAAAATCAGCCCCAGCATTTT.

This clonotype was picked up a small number of times. The chain uses TRBV4-2 and TRBJ2-6, with TRBD1 identical over 8 bases. V gave up 4 bases and J gave up 2 bases; unmatched junction bases: 7. The germline V gene has CDR1 LGHNA and CDR2 YNFKEQ. The CDR3 spans 17 residues. The CDR3 protein is CASSPRTGNAGANVLTF. The CDR3 DNA sequence: TGTGCCAGCAGCCCTCGGACAGGGAATGCTGGGGCCAACGTCCTGACTTTC.

In this sample, this clonotype turned up many times. The rearrangement uses TRBV12-3 or TRBV12-4 and TRBJ1-2, with D unresolved. V lost 3 bases to trimming and J lost 7 bases, with 12 bases between them. CDR3 length: 13 residues. The CDR3 sequence: CASSFSRTSGYTF. CDR3 DNA sequence: TGTGCCAGCAGTTTTTCGAGGACGAGTGGCTACACCTTC.

This clonotype was detected a few times. This chain uses TRBV3-1 with TRBJ1-5, with D possibly TRBD1 on 5 matching bases. CDR3 length: 14 amino acids. Germline V gene sequence: CDR1 LGHDT, CDR2 YNNKEL (reference sequence). V was trimmed by 3 bases and J by 6 bases, leaving 12 bases between them. The chain's CDR3 is CASSQGPLGQPQHF. The CDR3 DNA sequence: TGTGCCAGCAGCCAGGGACCGCTAGGTCAGCCCCAGCATTTT. The full variable domain, with the rest looked up from reference TRBV3-1 and TRBJ1-5, is DTAVSQTPKYLVTQMGNDKSIKCEQNLGHDTMYWYKQDSKKFLKIMFSYNNKELIINETVPNRFSPKSPDKAHLNLHINSLELGDSAVYFCASSQGPLGQPQHFGDGTRLSIL.

The V and J genes are TRBV3-1 and TRBJ1-1, with a possible D match to TRBD1 (6 bases). Germline V CDR1 and CDR2: LGHDT, YNNKEL (reference sequence). Trimming took 3 bases from V and 7 from J, leaving 12 bases between them. This CDR3 spans 13 amino acids. The CDR3 DNA follows: TGTGCCAGCAGCCATCCCGGACAGTTTGAAGCTTTCTTT. This sequence encodes CASSHPGQFEAFF.

The chain employs TRBV5-6 and TRBJ1-3; D ambiguous. Trimming stripped 4 bases from V and 0 bases from J, with 17 bases between. Per germline, CDR1 SGHDT and CDR2 YYEEEE. The CDR3 runs 17 residues. CDR3 DNA sequence: TGTGCCAGCAGCCCCGCGTGGACCTCTAGCTCTGGAAACACCATATATTTT. Translation: CASSPAWTSSSGNTIYF. Combining the CDR3 with reference TRBV5-6 and TRBJ1-3 gives the whole variable domain DAGVTQSPTHLIKTRGQQVTLRCSPKSGHDTVSWYQQALGQGPQFIFQYYEEEERQRGNFPDRFSGHQFPNYSSELNVNALLLGDSALYLCASSPAWTSSSGNTIYFGEGSWLTVV.

The rearrangement links TRBV4-1 to TRBJ2-5; no clear D gene. Trimming removed 0 bases at V and 2 bases at J, with 10 bases between. This CDR3 contains 15 residues. CDR1 MGHRA and CDR2 YSYEKL come from the germline V gene. CDR3 DNA sequence: TGCGCCAGCAGCCAAGAGGAACGGAGACAAGAGACCCAGTACTTC. Translating it yields CASSQEERRQETQYF.